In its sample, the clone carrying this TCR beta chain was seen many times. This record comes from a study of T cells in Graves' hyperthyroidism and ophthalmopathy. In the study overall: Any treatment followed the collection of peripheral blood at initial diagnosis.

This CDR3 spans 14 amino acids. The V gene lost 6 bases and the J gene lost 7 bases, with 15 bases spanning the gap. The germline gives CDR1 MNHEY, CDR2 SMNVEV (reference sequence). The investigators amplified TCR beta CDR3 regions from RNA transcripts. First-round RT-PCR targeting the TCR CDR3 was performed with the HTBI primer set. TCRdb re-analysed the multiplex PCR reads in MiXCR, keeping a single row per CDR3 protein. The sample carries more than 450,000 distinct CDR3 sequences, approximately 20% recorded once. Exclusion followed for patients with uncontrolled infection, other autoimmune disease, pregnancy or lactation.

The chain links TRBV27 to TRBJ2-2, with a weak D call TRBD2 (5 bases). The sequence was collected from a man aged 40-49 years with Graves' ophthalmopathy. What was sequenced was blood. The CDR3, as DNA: TGTGCCAGCAGCCCCGGGGTAGCAGGCGGGGAGCTGTTTTTT. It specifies CASSPGVAGGELFF.